A selection of T cell receptor beta chains follows, all from one sample in a study of vaccination effects on CD4 cells after COVID-19. Method: immunoSEQ multiplex PCR; TCRdb's copy keeps in-frame clones and lacks some. The table has about 44,000 clones, around 76% seen once. No antigen has been assigned to these receptors. Source: CD4+ T cells from PBMCs cultured without peptide, taken after COVID-19 vaccination. The receptor set was obtained from a human donor who had a prior SARS-CoV-2 infection. CDR3s include the opening cysteine and the closing phenylalanine or tryptophan. A D gene is named only where the DNA matches it firmly. Clone sizes are given selectively: once, few, many, or a class where the clone is expanded.

TRBJ2-5 | TRBV24-1 | NA | NA | TGTGCCACCAGTGACCCGACTAGTTCCCATCAAGAGACCCAGTACTTC | CATSDPTSSHQETQYF
TRBJ2-1 | TRBV9 | NA | NA | TGTGCCAGCAGCCCAAGGGGGACTCGAAGAGGCTACAATGAGCAGTTCTTC | CASSPRGTRRGYNEQFF
TRBJ2-1 | TRBV3-1/TRBV3-2 | NA | NA | TGTGCCAGCAGCCGAGGAAATGAGCAGTTCTTC | CASSRGNEQFF
TRBJ2-5 | TRBV18 | NA | NA | TGTGCCAGCTCACCGGATTCCCGGGGCGGGGAGACCCAGTACTTC | CASSPDSRGGETQYF
TRBJ1-1 | TRBV3-1/TRBV3-2 | NA | once | TGTGCCAGCAGCCAAGTACCACAAAGGTTGGGGAACACTGAAGCTTTCTTT | CASSQVPQRLGNTEAFF
TRBJ2-1 | TRBV5-1 | NA | few | TGCGCCAGCAGCCCATGGGGGAATGAGCAGTTCTTC | CASSPWGNEQFF
TRBJ2-7 | TRBV7-8 | NA | few | TGTGCCAGCAGCCTGAACTACGAGCAGTACTTC | CASSLNYEQYF
TRBJ1-3 | TRBV18 | NA | NA | TGTGCCAGCTCACATGCAGCCTCTGGAAACACCATATATTTT | CASSHAASGNTIYF
TRBJ2-7 | TRBV2 | NA | few | TGTGCCAGCAGGAACGCCGGGACAACGCGTTTCGAGCAGTACTTC | CASRNAGTTRFEQYF
TRBJ2-1 | TRBV24-1 | TRBD1 | NA | TGTGCCACCAGTGGGCCCCGGCTCAGGGGGCGCGACGATGAGCAGTTCTTC | CATSGPRLRGRDDEQFF
TRBJ1-4 | TRBV27 | NA | NA | TGTGCCAGCAGGACGTCGGGGCACGAACCTGAAAAACTGTTTTTT | CASRTSGHEPEKLFF
TRBJ2-7 | TRBV11-2 | TRBD1 | NA | TGTGCCAGCAGCTTAACCGGGACAGCAGACTACGAGCAGTACTTC | CASSLTGTADYEQYF
TRBJ2-7 | TRBV5-1 | NA | few | TGCGCCAGCAGCTTTCAGGGCTACGAGCAGTACTTC | CASSFQGYEQYF